The 13 T cell receptor beta chains given below trace back to one sample, sequenced in a study of cytomegalovirus exposure and HLA in healthy donors. Sequencing was performed with immunoSEQ multiplex PCR; in TCRdb, only in-frame clones are kept and a portion is missing. The sample has fewer than 200,000 clones; 75% to 90% are singletons. Sequencing input: PBMCs. These receptors all come from a young man in good health and CMV-seropositive.

The chain combines TRBV5-4 with TRBJ2-5; maybe TRBD1 (7 bases). Germline loops: CDR1 SGHNT, CDR2 YYREEE (reference sequence). This CDR3 comprises 14 residues. Between the trimmed V and J ends, which lost 2 bases and 3 bases, there was a span of 11 bases. Here the CDR3 reads CASSFAGTEETQYF. The CDR3 region has the DNA TGTGCCAGCAGCTTCGCGGGGACAGAAGAGACCCAGTACTTC.

This chain connects TRBV7-9 to TRBJ1-5, with D possibly TRBD1 on 5 matching bases. Germline V gene data show CDR1 as SEHNR and CDR2 as FQNEAQ (reference sequence). Between the trimmed V and J ends, which lost 5 bases and 4 bases, there was a span of 15 bases. This CDR3 is 15 amino acids long. The CDR3 spells CASSPAAGGNQPQHF. The CDR3 DNA is TGTGCCAGCAGCCCAGCCGCGGGGGGGAATCAGCCCCAGCATTTT. The complete variable domain, with remaining parts taken from reference TRBV7-9 and TRBJ1-5, reads DTGVSQNPRHKITKRGQNVTFRCDPISEHNRLYWYRQTLGQGPEFLTYFQNEAQLEKSRLLSDRFSAERPKGSFSTLEIQRTEQGDSAMYLCASSPAAGGNQPQHFGDGTRLSIL.

CDR3 sequence reads: CASSLAVAGTLYNEQFF. CDR3 DNA: TGCGCCAGCAGCTTGGCCGTAGCGGGGACCCTCTACAATGAGCAGTTCTTC. This sequence joins TRBV5-1 and TRBJ2-1, with TRBD2 identical over 8 bases. V was pared by 0 bases and J by 3 bases, with 8 bases of the junction left unmatched. From germline, CDR1 is SGHRS and CDR2 YFSETQ. The CDR3 covers 17 residues.

This clone showed up just a few times. This sequence joins TRBV19 and TRBJ1-5; D ambiguous. The CDR3 contains 13 residues. The V and J ends lost 1 base and 5 bases respectively, with 6 bases between them. Germline CDR1 is LNHDA and CDR2 is SQIVND (reference sequence). This chain's CDR3 is CASSIGLDQPQHF. The CDR3 coding sequence is TGTGCCAGTAGTATAGGGTTAGATCAGCCCCAGCATTTT.

V and J are TRBV30 and TRBJ2-7, with D possibly TRBD2 on 5 matching bases. Trimming pared 1 base from V and 5 bases from J, leaving 9 bases between. CDR1 GTSNPN and CDR2 SVGIG come from the germline V gene (reference sequence). This CDR3 has 12 amino acids. The CDR3 loop reads CAWSGSGHEQYF. Here the CDR3 DNA reads TGTGCCTGGAGTGGGAGCGGCCACGAGCAGTACTTC.

This clone was observed a single time. The genes are TRBV5-1 and TRBJ1-4; 7 bases match TRBD1. In germline, CDR1 is SGHRS, CDR2 YFSETQ. After removal of 2 bases from V and 5 bases from J, the junction contained 6 bases not matched to a gene. CDR3 length equals 15 residues. The CDR3 sequence is CASSFRQGSNEKLFF. The CDR3 DNA follows: TGCGCCAGCAGCTTCCGACAGGGCTCAAATGAAAAACTGTTTTTT.

Ten or more counts support this clone. The chain carries TRBV28 and TRBJ2-7, with D perhaps TRBD1 (8 bases). The CDR3 sequence is 16 residues long. Germline values: CDR1 MDHEN, CDR2 SYDVKM. With 5 bases removed from V and 7 bases from J, the gap between germline ends came to 24 bases. CDR3 bases: TGTGCCAGCAGTATACTACAGGGGGGGGTTGAGGGTGAGCAGTACTTC. Protein: CASSILQGGVEGEQYF.

The chain couples TRBV27 to TRBJ2-3; tentatively, D is TRBD1 (6 bases). This CDR3 has 13 residues. Trimming took off 11 bases at V and 2 bases at J, with 14 bases between the two ends. The V gene's germline CDR1 is MNHEY and CDR2 SMNVEV (reference sequence). CDR3 sequence reads: CASSRGPTDTQYF. DNA for the CDR3: TGTGCCTCCAGCAGGGGTCCCACAGATACGCAGTATTTT.

V usage is TRBV11-3 and J usage is TRBJ2-3; TRBD2 matches 9 bases. V gave up 5 bases and J gave up 2 bases; unmatched junction bases: 8. The germline V gene has CDR1 SGHNT and CDR2 YENEEA. The CDR3 consists of 16 residues. DNA of the CDR3: TGTGCCAGCAGCCATCGGACTAGCGCTTACACAGATACGCAGTATTTT. Protein product: CASSHRTSAYTDTQYF. The variable domain in full, with the rest retrieved from reference TRBV11-3 and TRBJ2-3, is EAGVVQSPRYKIIEKKQPVAFWCNPISGHNTLYWYLQNLGQGPELLIRYENEEAVDDSQLPKDRFSAERLKGVDSTLKIQPAELGDSAVYLCASSHRTSAYTDTQYFGPGTRLTVL.

This chain joins TRBV5-1 and TRBJ2-3; TRBD2 matches 11 bases. The germline CDR1 and CDR2 sequences are SGHRS and YFSETQ. CDR3 length: 20 amino acids. J lost 1 base, V lost 0 bases, and 13 bases had no gene match. CDR3 region: CASSLVMGVLAGEGTDTQYF. CDR3 nucleotides: TGCGCCAGCAGCTTGGTGATGGGGGTACTAGCGGGAGAGGGCACAGATACGCAGTATTTT.

The chain carries TRBV30 and TRBJ2-7, with D perhaps being TRBD1 or TRBD2 (5 bases each). CDR3 length: 13 residues. Germline V gene data show CDR1 as GTSNPN and CDR2 as SVGIG (reference sequence). For the CDR3, the DNA is TGTGCGGGGAGTTACGAAGGTCCAACAGGGCAGTACTTC. It specifies CAGSYEGPTGQYF.

The V gene is TRBV4-1, the J gene TRBJ2-2, with TRBD2 matching 14 bases. The CDR3 contains 17 residues. Germline CDR1 is MGHRA and CDR2 is YSYEKL. The ends lost 1 base at V and 6 bases at J; junction bases unmatched: 4. CDR3 coding DNA: TGCGCCAGCAGCCAAGGGGGACTAGCGGGGGCCTCCGGGGAGCTGTTTTTT. It is translated as CASSQGGLAGASGELFF.

This chain joins TRBV10-2 and TRBJ1-4, with no clear D. The CDR3 is made up of 13 amino acids. Germline V gene sequence: CDR1 WSHSY, CDR2 SAAADI. The V and J ends lost 7 bases and 7 bases respectively, with 13 bases between them. CDR3 nucleotides: TGCGCCAGCATCCCGAGGGCCGGTGAAAAACTGTTTTTT. Translating gives CASIPRAGEKLFF.